A selection of T cell receptor beta chains follows, all from one sample in a study of blood T cells in healthy people across ages. Using its own MiXCR run on the 5' RACE reads, TCRdb lists one record per CDR3 protein. The repertoire has around 1,000,000 distinct CDR3 sequences, roughly two fifths of them found once; the top ten carry under 15%. Material for sequencing was blood. These receptors came from a man aged 18 to 35 in good health. The CDR3 runs from the conserved cysteine through the conserved F or W. Each record gives: D gene, clone size, J gene, V gene, CDR3 protein, CDR3 DNA. D genes are given only for firm matches. Expanded clones get a size class; other rows say once, few or many, or leave the size out.

d_gene: TRBD1; abundance: -; j_gene: TRBJ2-5; v_gene: TRBV7-2; CDR3aa: CASSAQGIETQYF; CDR3nt: TGTGCCAGCAGCGCACAGGGGATAGAGACCCAGTACTTC
d_gene: -; abundance: -; j_gene: TRBJ2-3; v_gene: TRBV4-2; CDR3aa: CASSQDYPAKAGTQYF; CDR3nt: TGTGCCAGCAGCCAAGATTATCCAGCAAAAGCAGGTACGCAGTATTTT
d_gene: -; abundance: few; j_gene: TRBJ2-1; v_gene: TRBV2; CDR3aa: CASSDSGISYNEQFF; CDR3nt: TGTGCCAGCAGCGATAGCGGAATCTCCTACAATGAGCAGTTCTTC
d_gene: -; abundance: -; j_gene: TRBJ1-4; v_gene: TRBV6-6; CDR3aa: CASKAWEGEKLFF; CDR3nt: TGTGCCAGCAAGGCCTGGGAGGGTGAAAAACTGTTTTTT
d_gene: -; abundance: -; j_gene: TRBJ2-7; v_gene: TRBV20-1; CDR3aa: CSARAGLPNSGYEQYF; CDR3nt: TGCAGTGCTAGAGCGGGCCTCCCCAATAGCGGCTACGAGCAGTACTTC
d_gene: -; abundance: few; j_gene: TRBJ1-1; v_gene: TRBV2; CDR3aa: CASSEIGRGEAFF; CDR3nt: TGTGCCAGCAGTGAAATTGGGCGGGGTGAAGCTTTCTTT
d_gene: -; abundance: few; j_gene: TRBJ2-3; v_gene: TRBV5-1; CDR3aa: CASGPLGGTDTQYF; CDR3nt: TGCGCCAGCGGTCCCCTGGGTGGCACAGATACGCAGTATTTT
d_gene: -; abundance: -; j_gene: TRBJ2-7; v_gene: TRBV10-3; CDR3aa: CAISAEASRGQYF; CDR3nt: TGTGCCATCAGCGCAGAAGCTTCCAGGGGGCAGTACTTC
d_gene: -; abundance: -; j_gene: TRBJ2-3; v_gene: TRBV14; CDR3aa: CASSQDSPSTDTQYF; CDR3nt: TGTGCCAGCAGCCAAGATTCACCTAGCACAGATACGCAGTATTTT
d_gene: -; abundance: few; j_gene: TRBJ2-1; v_gene: TRBV6-6; CDR3aa: CASSSLQREQFF; CDR3nt: TGTGCCAGCAGCTCGCTACAAAGGGAGCAGTTCTTC
d_gene: TRBD2; abundance: -; j_gene: TRBJ2-7; v_gene: TRBV20-1; CDR3aa: CSASSGGITYEQYF; CDR3nt: TGCAGTGCTAGTTCGGGGGGAATTACCTACGAGCAGTACTTC
d_gene: TRBD2; abundance: -; j_gene: TRBJ2-2; v_gene: TRBV2; CDR3aa: CASSWTSGDTGELFF; CDR3nt: TGTGCCAGCAGTTGGACTAGCGGGGACACCGGGGAGCTGTTTTTT
d_gene: TRBD2; abundance: -; j_gene: TRBJ2-3; v_gene: TRBV12-5; CDR3aa: CASGLVRAGAILSATDTQYF; CDR3nt: TGTGCTAGTGGTTTGGTACGAGCGGGGGCCATACTTTCCGCGACAGATACGCAGTATTTT
d_gene: -; abundance: -; j_gene: TRBJ1-6; v_gene: TRBV6-2/TRBV6-3; CDR3aa: CASSYAGSGGDSPLHF; CDR3nt: TGTGCCAGCAGTTACGCGGGAAGTGGTGGAGATTCACCCCTCCACTTT
d_gene: -; abundance: once; j_gene: TRBJ2-3; v_gene: TRBV24-1; CDR3aa: CATSAQGRTDTQYF; CDR3nt: TGTGCCACCAGTGCGCAGGGTCGCACAGATACGCAGTATTTT
d_gene: -; abundance: -; j_gene: TRBJ2-3; v_gene: TRBV9; CDR3aa: CASSVKPLTDTQYF; CDR3nt: TGTGCCAGCAGCGTAAAGCCCCTCACAGATACGCAGTATTTT
d_gene: -; abundance: -; j_gene: TRBJ1-4; v_gene: TRBV5-1; CDR3aa: CASSTRTETNEKLFF; CDR3nt: TGCGCCAGCAGCACCCGGACAGAAACTAATGAAAAACTGTTTTTT
d_gene: -; abundance: -; j_gene: TRBJ2-2; v_gene: TRBV5-4; CDR3aa: CASSTEGVTGELFF; CDR3nt: TGTGCCAGCAGCACGGAAGGAGTCACCGGGGAGCTGTTTTTT
d_gene: -; abundance: -; j_gene: TRBJ1-1; v_gene: TRBV12-5; CDR3aa: CASGFSLVGEAFF; CDR3nt: TGTGCTAGTGGCTTTTCCCTTGTTGGTGAAGCTTTCTTT
d_gene: TRBD1; abundance: -; j_gene: TRBJ2-7; v_gene: TRBV2; CDR3aa: CASSVRTGGYEQYF; CDR3nt: TGTGCCAGCAGTGTCCGGACAGGGGGCTACGAGCAGTACTTC
d_gene: TRBD1; abundance: -; j_gene: TRBJ2-1; v_gene: TRBV4-1; CDR3aa: CASSRSTGRVEQFF; CDR3nt: TGCGCCAGCAGCCGATCGACAGGGCGTGTTGAGCAGTTCTTC
d_gene: TRBD1; abundance: -; j_gene: TRBJ2-3; v_gene: TRBV7-6; CDR3aa: CASSPTQGATDTQYF; CDR3nt: TGTGCCAGCAGCCCAACACAGGGGGCGACGGATACGCAGTATTTT
d_gene: -; abundance: few; j_gene: TRBJ1-2; v_gene: TRBV20-1; CDR3aa: CSARDRVEGLYGYTF; CDR3nt: TGCAGTGCTAGAGATCGGGTGGAGGGGCTTTACGGCTACACCTTC
d_gene: -; abundance: -; j_gene: TRBJ2-5; v_gene: TRBV21-1; CDR3aa: CASNPEGQETQYF; CDR3nt: TGTGCCAGCAACCCCGAAGGCCAAGAGACCCAGTACTTC
d_gene: -; abundance: -; j_gene: TRBJ1-1; v_gene: TRBV7-9; CDR3aa: CASSTPMGISPMNTEAFF; CDR3nt: TGTGCCAGCAGCACCCCAATGGGCATAAGCCCCATGAACACTGAAGCTTTCTTT
d_gene: -; abundance: -; j_gene: TRBJ1-1; v_gene: TRBV4-2; CDR3aa: CASSQTAGNTEAFF; CDR3nt: TGTGCCAGCAGCCAAACGGCAGGGAACACTGAAGCTTTCTTT
d_gene: -; abundance: few; j_gene: TRBJ1-2; v_gene: TRBV5-1; CDR3aa: CASSEGPTNYGYTF; CDR3nt: TGCGCCAGCAGCGAGGGACCGACTAACTATGGCTACACCTTC
d_gene: -; abundance: -; j_gene: TRBJ2-7; v_gene: TRBV13; CDR3aa: CASSTRSRTNEQYF; CDR3nt: TGTGCCAGCAGCACCCGAAGCCGGACAAACGAGCAGTACTTC
d_gene: -; abundance: -; j_gene: TRBJ2-1; v_gene: TRBV4-1; CDR3aa: CASSQDRDSASYNEQFF; CDR3nt: TGCGCCAGCAGCCAAGATCGTGACAGTGCCTCCTACAATGAGCAGTTCTTC
d_gene: -; abundance: few; j_gene: TRBJ1-2; v_gene: TRBV20-1; CDR3aa: CSASALANYGYTF; CDR3nt: TGCAGTGCTAGCGCCCTAGCTAACTATGGCTACACCTTC
d_gene: -; abundance: -; j_gene: TRBJ1-5; v_gene: TRBV12-3/TRBV12-4; CDR3aa: CASSLGGVRGAGQPQHF; CDR3nt: TGTGCCAGCAGTTTAGGGGGGGTGAGGGGTGCGGGTCAGCCCCAGCATTTT
d_gene: TRBD1; abundance: -; j_gene: TRBJ1-1; v_gene: TRBV10-3; CDR3aa: CAIGQGNTEAFF; CDR3nt: TGTGCCATCGGACAGGGGAACACTGAAGCTTTCTTT
d_gene: -; abundance: few; j_gene: TRBJ2-5; v_gene: TRBV3-1; CDR3aa: CASSQVSAQPGEQYF; CDR3nt: TGTGCCAGCAGCCAAGTTTCCGCGCAGCCGGGTGAGCAGTACTTC
d_gene: -; abundance: few; j_gene: TRBJ1-2; v_gene: TRBV6-2/TRBV6-3; CDR3aa: CASSYGRQASNYGYTF; CDR3nt: TGTGCCAGCAGTTACGGGAGACAAGCCTCTAACTATGGCTACACCTTC
d_gene: -; abundance: few; j_gene: TRBJ1-1; v_gene: TRBV27; CDR3aa: CASSAKRYEAFF; CDR3nt: TGTGCCAGCAGCGCCAAGCGGTATGAAGCTTTCTTT
d_gene: -; abundance: few; j_gene: TRBJ1-4; v_gene: TRBV4-3; CDR3aa: CASSQGFATNEKLFF; CDR3nt: TGCGCCAGCAGCCAGGGGTTCGCAACTAATGAAAAACTGTTTTTT
d_gene: -; abundance: few; j_gene: TRBJ1-4; v_gene: TRBV18; CDR3aa: CASSRQSAGTTNEELFF; CDR3nt: TGTGCCAGCTCACGACAGTCGGCAGGCACAACTAATGAAGAACTGTTTTTT
d_gene: TRBD1; abundance: many; j_gene: TRBJ1-4; v_gene: TRBV2; CDR3aa: CASSAGTGDEKLFF; CDR3nt: TGTGCCAGCAGCGCCGGGACAGGGGATGAAAAACTGTTTTTT
d_gene: TRBD1; abundance: -; j_gene: TRBJ2-3; v_gene: TRBV6-2/TRBV6-3; CDR3aa: CASRTDRLRTDTQYF; CDR3nt: TGTGCCAGCAGAACGGACAGGCTAAGAACAGATACGCAGTATTTT
d_gene: -; abundance: -; j_gene: TRBJ1-5; v_gene: TRBV4-1; CDR3aa: CASSHDRIGGNQPQHF; CDR3nt: TGCGCCAGCAGCCACGATCGAATAGGGGGCAATCAGCCCCAGCATTTT
d_gene: -; abundance: few; j_gene: TRBJ1-2; v_gene: TRBV10-3; CDR3aa: CAISESGGLSYGYTF; CDR3nt: TGTGCCATCAGTGAGTCGGGGGGATTATCCTATGGCTACACCTTC
d_gene: TRBD1; abundance: -; j_gene: TRBJ1-2; v_gene: TRBV6-5; CDR3aa: CASSYSDRVDGYTF; CDR3nt: TGTGCCAGCAGTTACTCGGACAGGGTCGATGGCTACACCTTC
d_gene: -; abundance: few; j_gene: TRBJ1-5; v_gene: TRBV20-1; CDR3aa: CSAREGLAGQPQHF; CDR3nt: TGCAGTGCTAGAGAGGGACTGGCGGGCCAGCCCCAGCATTTT
d_gene: TRBD1; abundance: -; j_gene: TRBJ1-1; v_gene: TRBV7-2; CDR3aa: CASSSQTGGNTEAFF; CDR3nt: TGTGCCAGCAGCTCACAGACAGGGGGCAACACTGAAGCTTTCTTT
d_gene: -; abundance: -; j_gene: TRBJ1-2; v_gene: TRBV10-3; CDR3aa: CAISEGDGPYGYTF; CDR3nt: TGTGCCATCAGTGAAGGGGACGGACCCTATGGCTACACCTTC
d_gene: TRBD2; abundance: -; j_gene: TRBJ2-1; v_gene: TRBV9; CDR3aa: CASSVVALAVSNEQFF; CDR3nt: TGTGCCAGCAGCGTAGTCGCTCTAGCGGTATCCAATGAGCAGTTCTTC
d_gene: -; abundance: -; j_gene: TRBJ1-2; v_gene: TRBV12-5; CDR3aa: CASSSGGPFNYGYTF; CDR3nt: TGTGCTTCCTCCTCAGGCGGCCCGTTTAACTATGGCTACACCTTC
d_gene: TRBD2; abundance: -; j_gene: TRBJ2-1; v_gene: TRBV6-2/TRBV6-3; CDR3aa: CASSYFGTSGTYNEQFF; CDR3nt: TGTGCCAGCAGTTACTTCGGGACTAGCGGAACCTACAATGAGCAGTTCTTC
d_gene: -; abundance: -; j_gene: TRBJ2-3; v_gene: TRBV4-1; CDR3aa: CASSQDGGAGRTDTQYF; CDR3nt: TGCGCCAGCAGCCAAGATGGAGGGGCAGGTCGCACAGATACGCAGTATTTT
d_gene: -; abundance: -; j_gene: TRBJ2-1; v_gene: TRBV27; CDR3aa: CASSLTTAYNEQFF; CDR3nt: TGTGCCAGCAGTCTTACGACAGCGTACAATGAGCAGTTCTTC
d_gene: -; abundance: -; j_gene: TRBJ2-5; v_gene: TRBV20-1; CDR3aa: CSATNRSGQETQYF; CDR3nt: TGCAGTGCTACCAACCGCAGCGGCCAAGAGACCCAGTACTTC
d_gene: TRBD1; abundance: -; j_gene: TRBJ2-2; v_gene: TRBV27; CDR3aa: CASRRQGYTGELFF; CDR3nt: TGTGCCAGCAGACGACAGGGGTACACCGGGGAGCTGTTTTTT